This TCR beta chain is drawn from a study of T cells in localized non-small cell lung cancer. Sequencing was performed with immunoSEQ multiplex PCR; in TCRdb, only in-frame clones are kept and a portion is missing. The sample lists tens of thousands of clones; approximately 90% were seen once. This receptor was taken from a woman between 40 and 69 years old with stage I lung adenocarcinoma. This material consisted of peripheral blood, taken before any cancer treatment.

The CDR3 sequence: CASKRQLQTSHNEQFF. As DNA, the CDR3 is TGTGCCAGCAAGCGACAACTTCAGACCAGCCACAATGAGCAGTTCTTC. This sequence joins TRBV2 and TRBJ2-1; D remains unclear. Germline values: CDR1 SNHLY, CDR2 FYNNEI. V lost 7 bases to trimming and J lost 5 bases, with 21 bases between them. CDR3 length: 16 amino acids.